The entry below describes one T cell receptor beta chain. Its antigen is currently unknown. The sample comes from a study of human versus mouse CDR3 diversity and MHC coevolution. Findings and caveats of the study: Humans had the largest estimated TCR beta repertoire, about 1.5 million clonotypes. Among all groups, most of the three human donors showed least clonal inequality.

CDR1 is SGDLS, CDR2 YYNGEE, per germline. There are 14 residues in the CDR3. V lost 0 bases, J lost 1 base, and 4 bases lay in between. Naive CD4 T cells, CD45RO-negative and CD62L-positive, were flow-sorted from PBMCs. Sequenced by immunoSEQ multiplex PCR; TCRdb stores in-frame clones only, minus some. There are about 60,000 clones in the sample; 85% to 95% occur only once, and approximately 17% lies in the top ten. The chain uses TRBV9 and TRBJ2-2, with no clear D. This receptor was obtained from a person aged 55 to 70 in good health. The sequenced sample consisted of naive CD4+ T cells from blood. Sample subset: CD45RO-negative CD62L-positive naive CD4 T cells. This chain's CDR3 is CASSVVQNTGELFF. Here the CDR3 DNA reads TGTGCCAGCAGCGTAGTCCAGAACACCGGGGAGCTGTTTTTT.